This TCR beta chain was sequenced during a study of cytomegalovirus exposure and HLA in healthy donors. The CDR3 covers 14 residues. Trimming shortened V by 1 base and J by 4 bases, and 10 bases separated the two germline ends. Germline-derived CDR1 and CDR2 are GTSNPN and SVGIG (reference sequence). Sequencing used immunoSEQ multiplex PCR; TCRdb keeps in-frame clones, though not all of them. The top ten clones hold roughly 1.3% of a sample with some 150,000 clones, 87% of them seen once. Source material: PBMCs. The origin of this receptor is a woman in her 30s in good health and CMV-seronegative. V is TRBV30 and J is TRBJ1-4, with D perhaps matching TRBD1 (5 bases). CDR3 nucleotide sequence: TGTGCCTGGAGTGAGGGACTGAGTAATGAAAAACTGTTTTTT. Protein product: CAWSEGLSNEKLFF.